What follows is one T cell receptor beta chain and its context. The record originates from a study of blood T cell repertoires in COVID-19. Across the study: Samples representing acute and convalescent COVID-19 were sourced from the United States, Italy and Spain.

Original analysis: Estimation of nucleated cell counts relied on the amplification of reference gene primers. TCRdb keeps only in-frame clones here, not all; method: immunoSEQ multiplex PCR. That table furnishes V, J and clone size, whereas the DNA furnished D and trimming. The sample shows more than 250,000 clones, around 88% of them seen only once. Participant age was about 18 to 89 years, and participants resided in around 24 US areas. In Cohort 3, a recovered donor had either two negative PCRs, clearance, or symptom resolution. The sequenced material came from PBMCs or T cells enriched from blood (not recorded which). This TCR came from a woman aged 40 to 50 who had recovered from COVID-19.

The DNA for the CDR3 is TGTGCCAGCAGCGTAGACAGCACTAATGAAAAACTGTTTTTT. Translated: CASSVDSTNEKLFF. The J gene is TRBJ1-4, the V gene TRBV7-2, with a possible D match to TRBD1 (5 bases). Germline CDR1 is SGHTA and CDR2 is FQGNSA. Trimming shortened V by 5 bases and J by 2 bases, and 9 bases separated the two germline ends. This CDR3 has 14 residues.